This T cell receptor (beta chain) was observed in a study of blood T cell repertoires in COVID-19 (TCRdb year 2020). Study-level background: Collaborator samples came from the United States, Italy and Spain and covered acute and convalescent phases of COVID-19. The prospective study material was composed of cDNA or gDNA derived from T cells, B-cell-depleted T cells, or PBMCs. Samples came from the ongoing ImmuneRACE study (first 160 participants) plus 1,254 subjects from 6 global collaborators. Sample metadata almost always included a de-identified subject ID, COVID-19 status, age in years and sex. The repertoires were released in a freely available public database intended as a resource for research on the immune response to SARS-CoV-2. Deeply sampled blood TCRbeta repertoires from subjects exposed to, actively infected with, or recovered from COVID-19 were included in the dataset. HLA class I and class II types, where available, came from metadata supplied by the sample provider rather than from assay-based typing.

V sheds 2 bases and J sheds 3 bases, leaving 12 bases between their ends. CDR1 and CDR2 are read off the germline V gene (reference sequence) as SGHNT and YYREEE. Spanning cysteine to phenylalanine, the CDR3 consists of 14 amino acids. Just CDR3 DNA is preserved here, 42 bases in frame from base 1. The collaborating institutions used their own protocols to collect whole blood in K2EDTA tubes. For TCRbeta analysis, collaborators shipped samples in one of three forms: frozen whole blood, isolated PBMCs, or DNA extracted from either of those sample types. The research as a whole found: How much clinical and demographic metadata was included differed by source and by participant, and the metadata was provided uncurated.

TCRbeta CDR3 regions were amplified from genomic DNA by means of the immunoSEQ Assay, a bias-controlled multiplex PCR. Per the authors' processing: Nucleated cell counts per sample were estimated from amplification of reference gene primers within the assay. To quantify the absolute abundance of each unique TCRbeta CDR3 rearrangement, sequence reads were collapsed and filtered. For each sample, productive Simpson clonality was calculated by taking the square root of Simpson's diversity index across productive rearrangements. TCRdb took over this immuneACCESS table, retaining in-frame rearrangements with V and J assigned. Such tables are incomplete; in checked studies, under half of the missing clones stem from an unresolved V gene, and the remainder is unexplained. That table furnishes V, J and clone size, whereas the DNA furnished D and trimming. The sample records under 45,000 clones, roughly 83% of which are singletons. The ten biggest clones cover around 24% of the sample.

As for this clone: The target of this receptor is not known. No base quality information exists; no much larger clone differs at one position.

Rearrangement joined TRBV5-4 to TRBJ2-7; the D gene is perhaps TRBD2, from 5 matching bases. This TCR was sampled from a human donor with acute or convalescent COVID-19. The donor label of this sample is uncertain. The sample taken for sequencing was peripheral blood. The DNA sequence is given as TGTGCCAGCAGCTTCGGACTGAACGACTACGAGCAGTACTTC. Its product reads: CASSFGLNDYEQYF.